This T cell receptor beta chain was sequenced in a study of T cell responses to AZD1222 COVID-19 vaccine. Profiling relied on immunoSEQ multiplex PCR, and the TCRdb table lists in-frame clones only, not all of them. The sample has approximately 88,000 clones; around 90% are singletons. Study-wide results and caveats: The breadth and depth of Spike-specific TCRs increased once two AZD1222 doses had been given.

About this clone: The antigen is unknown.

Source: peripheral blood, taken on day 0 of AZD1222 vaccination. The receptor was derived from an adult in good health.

The CDR3 is CASSSRAGGSYEQYF. As DNA, the CDR3 is TGTGCCAGCAGCTCACGGGCGGGGGGCTCCTACGAGCAGTACTTC. The chain uses TRBV7-2 and TRBJ2-7; 8 bases align to TRBD2. The CDR3 covers 15 residues. Germline CDR1 reads SGHTA; CDR2 reads FQGNSA. With V trimmed by 4 bases and J by 0 bases, 5 bases remained unmatched.